The 14 T cell receptor beta chains below were found in one sample sequenced in a study of post-analysis software for immune sequencing data. Unique molecular identifiers tagged the TCR beta cDNA libraries. Each CDR3 protein gets one entry after TCRdb re-called the PCR reads with MiXCR. The sample has about 820,000 distinct CDR3 sequences, roughly half seen once. For these TCRs, the target antigens are not known. Study-level points and caveats: Patients had higher frequencies than controls of roughly five TRBV segments, including TRBV5-6, TRBV5-1 and TRBV20-1.

Input material: blood. Source of these receptors: a girl aged 10 to 17 with multiple sclerosis.

The chain carries TRBV15 and TRBJ2-3; 9 bases align to TRBD2. The CDR3 sequence is 17 residues long. From germline, CDR1 is LNHNV and CDR2 YYDKDF (reference sequence). The J segment lost 3 bases and the V segment lost 0 bases, leaving 7 bases of the junction unmatched. CDR3 protein: CATSRDRGGALTDTQYF. CDR3 bases: TGTGCCACCAGCAGAGATCGCGGGGGGGCTTTGACAGATACGCAGTATTTT.

V gene TRBV15 combines with J gene TRBJ1-4; D uncertain. CDR3 length: 15 amino acids. Trimming pared 0 bases from V and 7 bases from J, leaving 12 bases between. Germline assignment: CDR1 LNHNV and CDR2 YYDKDF (reference sequence). CDR3 coding DNA: TGTGCCACCAGCAGAGACGAAGTAGGTAGTGAAAAACTGTTTTTT. Translation gives CATSRDEVGSEKLFF.

A word on this clonotype: A junction boundary mismatches the germline segment, possibly from a read error. This rearrangement joins TRBV20-1 to TRBJ2-1; the D is unclear. The germline V gene encodes CDR1 DFQATT and CDR2 SNEGSKA (reference sequence). This CDR3 is built from 13 residues. The CDR3 bases are TGCAGTGCTGTCCCGAGCTCCTGCAATGAGCAGTTCTTC. Its translation: CSAVPSSCNEQFF.

The chain links TRBV7-2 to TRBJ2-7; no definite D call. Per the germline V gene, CDR1 is SGHTA and CDR2 is FQGNSA. V lost 5 bases and J lost 1, with 9 bases in between. This CDR3 has 13 amino acids. The CDR3 here is CASSRIGSYEQYF. In DNA form, the CDR3 reads TGTGCCAGCAGCCGGATTGGGTCCTACGAGCAGTACTTC.

The chain combines TRBV20-1 with TRBJ2-1; D gene unclear. The CDR3 loop spans 13 amino acids. The germline V gene has CDR1 DFQATT and CDR2 SNEGSKA (reference sequence). Trimming pared 5 bases from V and 0 bases from J, leaving 8 bases between. CDR3 sequence reads: CSALKVSYNEQFF. Here the CDR3 DNA reads TGCAGTGCTCTAAAGGTCTCCTACAATGAGCAGTTCTTC.

This CDR3 reads CSVRGQGGYDYGYTF. For the CDR3, the DNA is TGCAGCGTTAGAGGACAAGGAGGCTACGACTATGGCTACACCTTC. The gene calls are TRBV29-1 and TRBJ1-2, with TRBD1 as a possible D gene (5 bases). This CDR3 spans 15 amino acids. The V gene lost 5 bases and the J gene lost 3 bases, with 19 bases spanning the gap. Germline CDR1 is SQVTM and CDR2 is ANQGSEA.

The chain combines TRBV12-3 or TRBV12-4 with TRBJ2-5, with 10 positions matching TRBD2. V was pared by 1 base and J by 2 bases, with 7 bases of the junction left unmatched. This CDR3 is built from 17 residues. The CDR3 is CASSLGASGGLQETQYF. The CDR3 coding sequence is TGTGCCAGCAGTTTAGGGGCTAGCGGGGGACTACAAGAGACCCAGTACTTC.

This clonotype was counted between two and nine times. V usage is TRBV29-1 and J usage is TRBJ2-7, with TRBD1 identical over 7 bases. V was clipped by 2 bases and J by 0 bases; unmatched bases: 7. From germline, CDR1 is SQVTM and CDR2 ANQGSEA. This CDR3 is 15 amino acids long. In DNA, the CDR3 is TGCAGCGTTGAACTGGGACAGTCAGCCTCCTACGAGCAGTACTTC. Amino acids: CSVELGQSASYEQYF.

The CDR3 loop is CSARRGVGYEQYF. For the CDR3, the DNA is TGCAGTGCTAGGAGAGGGGTCGGGTACGAGCAGTACTTC. The V call is TRBV20-1, the J call TRBJ2-7; D may match TRBD1 or TRBD2 (5 bases each). Germline CDR1 and CDR2: DFQATT and SNEGSKA (reference sequence). V was pared by 3 bases and J by 4 bases, with 13 bases between. The CDR3 length is 13 residues.

V gene TRBV5-1 combines with J gene TRBJ2-4; 7 nucleotides line up with TRBD1. Germline loops: CDR1 SGHRS, CDR2 YFSETQ. V trimming: 2 bases; J trimming: 0 bases; junction bases outside the gene matches: 5. CDR3 length equals 16 residues. The CDR3 DNA is TGCGCCAGCAGCTTCGGGACAGACCTAGCCAAAAACATTCAGTACTTC. It specifies CASSFGTDLAKNIQYF.

The chain employs TRBV29-1 and TRBJ1-2; D uncertain. The CDR3 runs to 13 residues. Germline V gene lookup returns CDR1 SQVTM and CDR2 ANQGSEA. V was trimmed by 7 bases and J by 8 bases, leaving 20 bases between them. CDR3 sequence: CSAGSLKSPGYTF. The DNA of the CDR3 is TGCAGCGCGGGGTCGTTGAAGTCCCCGGGCTACACCTTC.

The CDR3 DNA is TGTGCCAGCAGCTCCAACAGGGGACCAAATGAGCAGTTCTTC. It is translated as CASSSNRGPNEQFF. The chain couples TRBV7-2 to TRBJ2-1, with TRBD1 matching over 7 bases. Germline V gives CDR1 SGHTA, CDR2 FQGNSA. There are 14 residues in the CDR3. The V and J ends lost 4 bases and 7 bases, in that order; junction bases with no gene match: 7. Variable domain in full (rest from reference TRBV7-2 and TRBJ2-1): GAGVSQSPSNKVTEKGKDVELRCDPISGHTALYWYRQSLGQGLEFLIYFQGNSAPDKSGLPSDRFSAERTGGSVSTLTIQRTQQEDSAVYLCASSSNRGPNEQFFGPGTRLTVL.

The chain is built from TRBV15 and TRBJ2-1; D gene ambiguous. Germline CDR1 LNHNV, CDR2 YYDKDF (reference sequence). CDR3 length equals 15 residues. Deletions cut 3 bases from V and 0 bases from J, with 9 bases between. Here the CDR3 DNA reads TGTGCCACCAGCAGCAACGGTAGCTCCTACAATGAGCAGTTCTTC. It translates to CATSSNGSSYNEQFF.

The chain has TRBV9 and TRBJ2-1; D may be TRBD2 (5 bases). V dropped 0 bases and J dropped 0 bases, with 13 bases sitting between them. Germline lookup yields CDR1 SGDLS and CDR2 YYNGEE. The CDR3 loop spans 17 amino acids. The CDR3 region has the DNA TGTGCCAGCAGCGTAGCTGGAGGCAGCAGCTCCTACAATGAGCAGTTCTTC. Protein sequence: CASSVAGGSSSYNEQFF.